This T cell receptor beta chain was sequenced during a study of blood T cell repertoires in COVID-19. Study-level background: The analysed material was cDNA or gDNA that came from T cells, B-cell-depleted T cells, or PBMCs.

Here immunoSEQ multiplex PCR was the method, and the copy in TCRdb shows in-frame clones only, minus some. This sample has 100,000 to 150,000 clones, with over 75% found just once. This CDR3 is built from 16 residues. Material: peripheral blood. The TCR comes from an elderly woman with acute or convalescent COVID-19. J is TRBJ2-5 and V is TRBV1; no check of the table's D call, TRBD2, against the DNA was made. TRBV1 is classified as a pseudogene. CDR3 residues: CTSSPAKAGASGTQYF. Here the CDR3 DNA reads TGCACCAGCAGCCCGGCAAAAGCGGGGGCCTCCGGGACCCAGTACTTC.